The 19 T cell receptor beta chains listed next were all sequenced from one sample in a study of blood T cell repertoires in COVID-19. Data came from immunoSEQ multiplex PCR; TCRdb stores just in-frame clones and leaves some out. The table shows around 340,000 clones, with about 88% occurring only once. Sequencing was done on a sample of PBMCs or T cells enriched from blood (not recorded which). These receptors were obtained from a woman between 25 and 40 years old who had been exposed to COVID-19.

The chain's CDR3 is CASSRGGTTNEKLFF. CDR3 nucleotide sequence: TGTGCCAGCAGTCGGGGGGGGACCACTAATGAAAAACTGTTTTTT. This sequence joins TRBV2 and TRBJ1-4, with TRBD1 as a possible D gene (5 bases). CDR3 length: 15 residues. Trimming took 5 bases from V and 2 from J, leaving 12 bases between them. Germline CDR1 SNHLY, CDR2 FYNNEI.

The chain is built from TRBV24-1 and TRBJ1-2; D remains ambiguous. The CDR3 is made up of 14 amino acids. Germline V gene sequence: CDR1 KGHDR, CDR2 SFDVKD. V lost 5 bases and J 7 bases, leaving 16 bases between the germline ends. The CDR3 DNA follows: TGTGCCACCAGTGCCTCAGGCACAGTTGCTGGCTACACCTTC. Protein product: CATSASGTVAGYTF.

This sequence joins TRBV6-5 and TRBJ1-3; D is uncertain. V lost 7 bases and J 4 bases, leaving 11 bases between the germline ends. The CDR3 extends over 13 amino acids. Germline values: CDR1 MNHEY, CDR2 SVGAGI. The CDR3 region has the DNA TGTGCCAGCACCGTCCAGTGGGGAAACACCATATATTTT. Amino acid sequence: CASTVQWGNTIYF.

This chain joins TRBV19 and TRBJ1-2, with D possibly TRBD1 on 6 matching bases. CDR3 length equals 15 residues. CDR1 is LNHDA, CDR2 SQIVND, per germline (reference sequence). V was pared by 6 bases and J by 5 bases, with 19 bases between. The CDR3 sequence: CASRAPRQADYGYTF. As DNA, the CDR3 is TGTGCCAGTAGGGCCCCGAGACAGGCGGATTATGGCTACACCTTC.

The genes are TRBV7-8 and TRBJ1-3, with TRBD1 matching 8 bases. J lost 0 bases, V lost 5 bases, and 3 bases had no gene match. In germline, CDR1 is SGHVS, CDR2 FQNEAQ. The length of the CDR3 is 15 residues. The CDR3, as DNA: TGTGCCAGCAGCCCAACAGGGGGCTCTGGAAACACCATATATTTT. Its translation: CASSPTGGSGNTIYF.

The CDR3 DNA reads TGTGCCAGTAGGGGGACTGGCAGAGTGAATTCACCCCTCCACTTT. It encodes CASRGTGRVNSPLHF. This chain links TRBV19 with TRBJ1-6, with D possibly being TRBD1 (5 bases). CDR1 and CDR2 from the germline V gene are LNHDA and SQIVND (reference sequence). CDR3 size: 15 residues. Trimming stripped 6 bases from V and 7 bases from J, with 16 bases between.

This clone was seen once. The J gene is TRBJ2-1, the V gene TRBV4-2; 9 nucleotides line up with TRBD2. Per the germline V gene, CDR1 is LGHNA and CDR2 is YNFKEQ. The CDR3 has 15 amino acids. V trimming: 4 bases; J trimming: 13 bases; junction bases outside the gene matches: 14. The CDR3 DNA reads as TGTGCCAGCAGCCGACCCCGGGCGCGGGAGGGTGAACAGTTCTTC. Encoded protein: CASSRPRAREGEQFF.

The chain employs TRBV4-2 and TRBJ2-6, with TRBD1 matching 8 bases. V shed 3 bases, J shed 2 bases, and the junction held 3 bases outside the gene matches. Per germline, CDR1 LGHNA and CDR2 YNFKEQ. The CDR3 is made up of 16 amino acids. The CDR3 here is CASSQEDRAGANVLTF. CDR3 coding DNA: TGTGCCAGCAGCCAGGAGGACAGGGCTGGGGCCAACGTCCTGACTTTC.

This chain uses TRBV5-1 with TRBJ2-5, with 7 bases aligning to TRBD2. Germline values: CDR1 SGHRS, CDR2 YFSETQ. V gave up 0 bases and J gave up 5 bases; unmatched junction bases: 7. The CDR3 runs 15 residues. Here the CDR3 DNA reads TGCGCCAGCAGCTTGGCCGGGGGAGGGGATGAGACCCAGTACTTC. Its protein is CASSLAGGGDETQYF.

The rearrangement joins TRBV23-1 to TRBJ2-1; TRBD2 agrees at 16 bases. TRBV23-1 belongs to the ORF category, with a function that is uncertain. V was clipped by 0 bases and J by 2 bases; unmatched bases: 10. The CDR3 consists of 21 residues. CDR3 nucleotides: TGCGCCAGCAGTCAATCGAGTTTGGGACTAGCGGGGGGGATCACCTACAATGAGCAGTTCTTC. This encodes CASSQSSLGLAGGITYNEQFF.

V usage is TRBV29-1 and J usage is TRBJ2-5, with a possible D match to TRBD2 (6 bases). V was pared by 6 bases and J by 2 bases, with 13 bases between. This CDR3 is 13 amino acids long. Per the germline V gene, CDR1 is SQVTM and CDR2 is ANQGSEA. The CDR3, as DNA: TGCAGCGTGTGGGGGACTGGACAAGAGACCCAGTACTTC. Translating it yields CSVWGTGQETQYF.

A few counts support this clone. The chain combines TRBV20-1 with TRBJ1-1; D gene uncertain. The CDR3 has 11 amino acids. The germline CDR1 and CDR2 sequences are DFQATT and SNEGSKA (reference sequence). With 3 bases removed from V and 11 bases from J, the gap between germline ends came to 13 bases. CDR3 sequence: CSASDPHAAFF. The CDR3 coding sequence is TGCAGTGCTAGTGATCCCCATGCGGCTTTCTTT.

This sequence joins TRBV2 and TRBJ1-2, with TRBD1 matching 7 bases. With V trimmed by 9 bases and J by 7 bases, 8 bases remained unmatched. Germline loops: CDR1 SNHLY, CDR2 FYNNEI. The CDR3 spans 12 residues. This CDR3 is CASREGAGGYTF. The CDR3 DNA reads TGTGCCAGTCGGGAGGGGGCCGGTGGCTACACCTTC.

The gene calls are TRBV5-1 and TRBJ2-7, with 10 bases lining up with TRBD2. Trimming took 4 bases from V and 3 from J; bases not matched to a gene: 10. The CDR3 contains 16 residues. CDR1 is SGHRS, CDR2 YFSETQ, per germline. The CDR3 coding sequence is TGCGCCAGCAGCCCGTTAGCGGGAGGACGAATCTACGAGCAGTACTTC. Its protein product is CASSPLAGGRIYEQYF.

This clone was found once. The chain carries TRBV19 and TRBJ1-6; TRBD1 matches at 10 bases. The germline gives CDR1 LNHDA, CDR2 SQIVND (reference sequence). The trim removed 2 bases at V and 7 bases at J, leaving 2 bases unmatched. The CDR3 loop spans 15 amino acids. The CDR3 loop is CASSIRTGGNSPLHF. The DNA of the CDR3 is TGTGCCAGTAGTATAAGGACAGGGGGAAATTCACCCCTCCACTTT.

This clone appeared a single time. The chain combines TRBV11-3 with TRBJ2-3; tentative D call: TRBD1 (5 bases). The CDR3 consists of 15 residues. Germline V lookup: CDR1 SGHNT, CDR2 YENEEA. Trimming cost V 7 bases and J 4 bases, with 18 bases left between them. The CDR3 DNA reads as TGTGCCAGCACCCAGGGCAGGGTGGACCCAGATACGCAGTATTTT. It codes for CASTQGRVDPDTQYF.

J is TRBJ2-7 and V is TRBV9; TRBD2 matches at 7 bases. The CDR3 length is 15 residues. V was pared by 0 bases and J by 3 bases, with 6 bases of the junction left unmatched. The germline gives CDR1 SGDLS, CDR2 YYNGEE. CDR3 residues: CASSVAGREGYEQYF. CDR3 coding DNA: TGTGCCAGCAGCGTAGCGGGCAGGGAGGGCTACGAGCAGTACTTC.

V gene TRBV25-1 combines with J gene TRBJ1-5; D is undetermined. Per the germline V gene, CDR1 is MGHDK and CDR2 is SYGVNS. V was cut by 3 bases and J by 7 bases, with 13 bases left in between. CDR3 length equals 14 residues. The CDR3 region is CASSDHDGSQPQHF. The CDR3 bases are TGTGCCAGCAGTGATCATGACGGGTCGCAGCCCCAGCATTTT.

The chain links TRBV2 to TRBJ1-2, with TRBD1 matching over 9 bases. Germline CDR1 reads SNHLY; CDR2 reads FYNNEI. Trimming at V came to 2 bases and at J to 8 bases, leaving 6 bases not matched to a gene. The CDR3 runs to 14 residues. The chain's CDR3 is CASSERTGALGYTF. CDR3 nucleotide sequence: TGTGCCAGCAGTGAAAGGACAGGGGCCCTCGGCTACACCTTC.